The entry below gives a single T cell receptor (beta chain) sequence along with its context. The CDR3 sequence is 19 residues long. Germline CDR1 and CDR2: ENHRY and SYGVKD. J gave up 0 bases and V 4 bases, and 10 bases lay outside the gene matches. Produced via immunoSEQ multiplex PCR; TCRdb's table is partial and in-frame only. The data contain some 82,000 clones, just under 95% of them singletons. This specimen comes from a study of technical replicates of blood from a few donors. The TCR comes from a human donor in good health. Material: T cells isolated from PBMCs. The V and J genes are TRBV10-3 and TRBJ2-6, with 9 bases aligning to TRBD1. The CDR3 nucleotides are TGTGCCATCAGTGGGCCGACGACAGGGGGACACTCTGGGGCCAACGTCCTGACTTTC. Its protein is CAISGPTTGGHSGANVLTF.